This T cell receptor (beta chain) is drawn from a study of control samples from healthy donors and cancer patients. Sequencing was performed with immunoSEQ multiplex PCR; in TCRdb, only in-frame clones are kept and a portion is missing. The sample includes 79,000 or so clones, roughly 91% seen only once; the top ten take about 10%. The CDR3 consists of 18 residues. Trimming stripped 6 bases from V and 5 bases from J, with 29 bases between. Germline CDR1 and CDR2: SGHDN and FVKESK. The chain employs TRBV14 and TRBJ2-7; D might be TRBD2 (7 bases). The sample was PBMCs. This TCR derives from a woman between 50 and 59 years old with colorectal cancer. CDR3 DNA: TGTGCCAGCAGTCCCGGTCCTGGGCGGGGGCTCATGGGGGACGAGCAGTACGTC. Translating gives CASSPGPGRGLMGDEQYV.